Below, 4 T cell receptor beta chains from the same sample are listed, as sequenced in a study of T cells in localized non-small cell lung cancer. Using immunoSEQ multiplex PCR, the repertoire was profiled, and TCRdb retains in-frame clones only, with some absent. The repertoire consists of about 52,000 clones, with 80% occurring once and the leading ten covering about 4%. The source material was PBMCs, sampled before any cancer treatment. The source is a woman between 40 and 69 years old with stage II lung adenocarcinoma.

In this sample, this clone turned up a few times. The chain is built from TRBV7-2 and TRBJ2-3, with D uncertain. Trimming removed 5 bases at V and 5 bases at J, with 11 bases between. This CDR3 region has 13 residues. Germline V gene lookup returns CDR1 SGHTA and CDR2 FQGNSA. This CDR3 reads CASSPPGGDTQYF. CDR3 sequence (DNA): TGTGCCAGCAGCCCTCCCGGCGGAGATACGCAGTATTTT.

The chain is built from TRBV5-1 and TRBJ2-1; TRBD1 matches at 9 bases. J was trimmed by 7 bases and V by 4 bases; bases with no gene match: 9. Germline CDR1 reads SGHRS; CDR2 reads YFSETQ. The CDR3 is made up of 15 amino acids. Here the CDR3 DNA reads TGCGCCAGCAGCCGAAATGGACAGGGGTCAAATGAGCAGTTCTTC. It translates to CASSRNGQGSNEQFF.

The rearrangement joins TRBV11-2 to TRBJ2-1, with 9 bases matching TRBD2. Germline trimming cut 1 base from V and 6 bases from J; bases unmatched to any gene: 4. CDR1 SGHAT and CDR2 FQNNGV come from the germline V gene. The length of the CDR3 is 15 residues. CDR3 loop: CASSLGGGAGNEQFF. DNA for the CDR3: TGTGCCAGCAGCTTAGGCGGGGGGGCAGGCAATGAGCAGTTCTTC.

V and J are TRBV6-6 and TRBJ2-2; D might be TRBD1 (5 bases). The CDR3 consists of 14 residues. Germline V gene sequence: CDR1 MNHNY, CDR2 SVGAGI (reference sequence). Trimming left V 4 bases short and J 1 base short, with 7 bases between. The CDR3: CASSSDRNTGELFF. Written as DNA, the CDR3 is TGTGCCAGCAGTTCCGACAGGAACACCGGGGAGCTGTTTTTT.